A single sample is the source of the 32 T cell receptor beta chains below, sequenced in a study of metastatic and nonmetastatic thyroid tumors. Each patient went into thyroid surgery without having received any treatment. TCRdb re-called clones via MiXCR from the PCR reads. The sample lists about 69,000 clones; 14% were seen once. The sequencing sample was made of blood. The receptors here all came from a male donor with papillary thyroid cancer or a benign thyroid nodule (not recorded which). Some clones in this sample may be carry-over from other donors' samples.

This chain links TRBV7-3 with TRBJ2-1; D may be TRBD2 (5 bases). The CDR3 is 16 residues long. CDR1 and CDR2 (germline): SGHTA, FQGTGA. V was clipped by 1 base and J by 0 bases, with 10 bases between them. CDR3 loop: CASSLRRATSYNEQFF. The CDR3 region has the DNA TGTGCCAGCAGCTTAAGGCGGGCAACCTCCTACAATGAGCAGTTCTTC.

This clone was observed many times. The rearrangement links TRBV20-1 to TRBJ1-2, with unresolved D. V gave up 3 bases and J gave up 3 bases, with 14 bases separating them. The CDR3 covers 14 residues. Germline V gene data show CDR1 as DFQATT and CDR2 as SNEGSKA (reference sequence). The CDR3 DNA sequence: TGCAGTGCTAGTAATCCCCGTGGGGACTATGGCTACACCTTC. Its translation: CSASNPRGDYGYTF.

The chain combines TRBV30 with TRBJ2-3; TRBD1 might be the D (6 bases). V was trimmed by 7 bases and J by 0 bases, leaving 8 bases between them. Germline V CDR1 and CDR2: GTSNPN, SVGIG (reference sequence). The CDR3 contains 12 residues. CDR3 in amino acids: CAYRESTDTQYF. The CDR3 DNA reads as TGTGCCTACAGGGAGAGCACAGATACGCAGTATTTT.

This clone was detected many times. The gene calls are TRBV7-9 and TRBJ2-5; D is unresolved. Germline V lookup: CDR1 SEHNR, CDR2 FQNEAQ (reference sequence). Trimming took off 5 bases at V and 7 bases at J, with 14 bases between the two ends. The CDR3 covers 13 residues. The CDR3 loop reads CASSPRDWGTQYF. The CDR3, as DNA: TGTGCCAGCAGCCCCCGAGACTGGGGGACCCAGTACTTC.

This clone was counted ten times or more. The genes are TRBV30 and TRBJ2-3, with 9 positions matching TRBD1. The CDR3 is 14 residues long. J was trimmed by 2 bases and V by 5 bases; bases with no gene match: 5. The germline gives CDR1 GTSNPN, CDR2 SVGIG (reference sequence). In DNA, the CDR3 is TGTGCCTGGGGGACAGGGCCTCACACAGATACGCAGTATTTT. This encodes CAWGTGPHTDTQYF.

A remark on this clone: A junction end diverges from the germline sequence, so it may reflect a read error. The CDR3 loop is CAISGGVREGRVGTNTQYF. CDR3 sequence (DNA): TGTGCCATCAGCGGCGGAGTACGGGAGGGACGGGTCGGCACAAATACGCAGTATTTT. This chain connects TRBV10-3 to TRBJ2-3, with 8 bases fitting TRBD2. CDR1 is ENHRY and CDR2 is SYGVKD in the germline V gene. There are 19 residues in the CDR3.

The table lists this clone with many counts. This chain uses TRBV18 with TRBJ2-7; TRBD2 agrees at 12 bases. The germline CDR1 and CDR2 sequences are KGHSH and LQKENI. V shed 6 bases, J shed 1 base, and the junction held 7 bases outside the gene matches. CDR3 length equals 16 residues. The CDR3 reads CASSPSTSGRSYEQYF. CDR3 in DNA: TGTGCCAGCTCGCCATCCACTAGCGGGAGGTCCTACGAGCAGTACTTC.

This clone was counted many times. The chain employs TRBV5-1 and TRBJ1-5; tentatively, D is TRBD1 (5 bases). This CDR3 has 14 residues. V was trimmed by 5 bases and J by 6 bases, leaving 15 bases between them. From germline, CDR1 is SGHRS and CDR2 YFSETQ. CDR3 region: CASRTEAGSQPQHF. As DNA, the CDR3 is TGCGCCAGCAGGACAGAGGCAGGGAGTCAGCCCCAGCATTTT.

The table lists this clone with many counts. This chain connects TRBV4-3 to TRBJ1-2; D unresolved. The ends were cut back, 4 bases at V and 2 bases at J, with 17 bases in the middle. Per germline, CDR1 LGHNA and CDR2 YSLEER. This CDR3 has 16 amino acids. The CDR3 coding sequence is TGCGCCAGCAGCCGTGAGGCGTACCGGGCCAACTATGGCTACACCTTC. As protein: CASSREAYRANYGYTF.

This clone was observed many times. This rearrangement joins TRBV6-2 or TRBV6-3 to TRBJ2-7; a possible D gene is TRBD2 (5 bases). Looked up from germline, CDR1 is MNHEY and CDR2 is SVGEGT. V lost 2 bases to trimming and J lost 4 bases, with 9 bases between them. The CDR3 is made up of 13 amino acids. CDR3 in amino acids: CASSYGGWYEQYF. Written as DNA, the CDR3 is TGTGCCAGCAGTTACGGCGGGTGGTACGAGCAGTACTTC.

There are many counts of this clone. This chain connects TRBV12-3 or TRBV12-4 to TRBJ2-2; D not certain. V was cut by 5 bases and J by 5 bases, with 6 bases left in between. The CDR3 loop spans 12 amino acids. Written as DNA, the CDR3 is TGTGCCAGCAGTCTAGGTACCGGGGAGCTGTTTTTT. Its protein product is CASSLGTGELFF.

There are many counts of this clone. The chain is built from TRBV10-3 and TRBJ1-1; weak D call: TRBD1 (5 bases). Germline lookup yields CDR1 ENHRY and CDR2 SYGVKD. The CDR3 extends over 13 amino acids. The ends were cut back, 5 bases at V and 1 base at J, with 8 bases in the middle. The CDR3 DNA is TGTGCCATCAGTAGGCAGGGGAACACTGAAGCTTTCTTT. Protein product: CAISRQGNTEAFF.

This clone has at least ten counts. The J gene is TRBJ1-5, the V gene TRBV30; 8 bases align to TRBD1. This CDR3 has 15 residues. The V gene's germline CDR1 is GTSNPN and CDR2 SVGIG (reference sequence). V was clipped by 3 bases and J by 0 bases; unmatched bases: 4. CDR3 region: CAWRDREFSNQPQHF. The CDR3 nucleotides read TGTGCCTGGAGGGACAGGGAATTTAGCAATCAGCCCCAGCATTTT.

The chain is built from TRBV6-1 and TRBJ2-1, with D possibly being TRBD2 (6 bases). Per germline, CDR1 MNHNS and CDR2 SASEGT. Trimming removed 5 bases from V and 4 bases from J, with 12 bases in between. The CDR3 loop spans 14 amino acids. The CDR3 nucleotides are TGTGCCAGCAGTCGACTCCGGGGGTACAATGAGCAGTTCTTC. This codes for CASSRLRGYNEQFF.

Note on this clone: This may stem from a read error, because a much larger clone lies one nucleotide away. This chain joins TRBV7-3 and TRBJ2-2; D is unresolved. Germline lookup yields CDR1 SGHTA and CDR2 FQGTGA. The CDR3 runs to 14 residues. CDR3 loop: CASSLARGTAELFF. The CDR3 DNA reads as TGTGCCAGCAGCTTAGCTAGAGGAACCGCGGAGCTGTTTTTT.

The chain links TRBV6-1 to TRBJ1-6; 10 bases match TRBD1. CDR3 length: 16 residues. V lost 0 bases and J lost 5; bases outside the gene matches: 1. Germline lookup yields CDR1 MNHNS and CDR2 SASEGT. CDR3 in DNA: TGTGCCAGCAGTGAAGCGGGGACAGGGGATAATTCACCCCTCCACTTT. As protein: CASSEAGTGDNSPLHF.

This clone was seen repeatedly, ten times or more. This chain uses TRBV27 with TRBJ2-7; 12 positions match TRBD2. Trimming cost V 5 bases and J 3 bases; bases outside gene matches: 5. Germline CDR1 MNHEY, CDR2 SMNVEV (reference sequence). The CDR3 length is 15 residues. CDR3 sequence reads: CASSLSTSGSYEQYF. The CDR3 nucleotides are TGTGCCAGCAGTCTTTCGACTAGCGGGAGCTACGAGCAGTACTTC.

This clone appeared many times. This sequence joins TRBV20-1 and TRBJ2-7; 8 bases agree with TRBD2. Germline lookup yields CDR1 DFQATT and CDR2 SNEGSKA (reference sequence). This CDR3 has 13 amino acids. For the CDR3, the DNA is TGCCTTGCTAATCGGCTAGCGGGCAACGAGCAGTACGTC. It is translated as CLANRLAGNEQYV.

The CDR3 loop reads CAWKGQDYGYTF. The CDR3 nucleotides are TGTGCCTGGAAGGGACAGGACTATGGCTACACCTTC. The J gene is TRBJ1-2, the V gene TRBV30; 8 bases match TRBD1. After removal of 4 bases from V and 3 bases from J, the junction contained 1 base not matched to a gene. The CDR3 contains 12 residues. Germline V CDR1 and CDR2: GTSNPN, SVGIG (reference sequence).

This clone appeared many times. The chain couples TRBV4-3 to TRBJ2-5; D gene unclear. This CDR3 region has 14 residues. V lost 4 bases and J lost 3, with 12 bases in between. The germline V gene encodes CDR1 LGHNA and CDR2 YSLEER. CDR3 in amino acids: CASSRLDGEETQYF. In DNA, the CDR3 is TGCGCCAGCAGCCGTTTGGACGGCGAAGAGACCCAGTACTTC.

Within the sample, this clone is medium-sized. V gene TRBV6-2 or TRBV6-3 combines with J gene TRBJ2-1; unclear D gene. V lost 2 bases, J lost 8 bases, and 16 bases lay in between. The CDR3 totals 15 residues. Germline loops: CDR1 MNHEY, CDR2 SVGEGT. The CDR3 nucleotides are TGTGCCAGCAGTTACGTTCCGGGTAGGTTCCATGAGCAGTTCTTC. As protein: CASSYVPGRFHEQFF.

The V gene is TRBV11-2, the J gene TRBJ2-7; D uncertain. This CDR3 has 12 amino acids. Germline CDR1 is SGHAT and CDR2 is FQNNGV. V lost 6 bases, J lost 5 bases, and 11 bases lay in between. In DNA, the CDR3 is TGTGCCAGCAGGTCCAATCTCCACGAGCAGTACTTC. Translated, it gives CASRSNLHEQYF.

This clone was observed a single time. This rearrangement joins TRBV7-3 to TRBJ2-1; 10 nucleotides match TRBD2. This CDR3 comprises 18 residues. Trimming took 1 base from V and 7 from J; bases not matched to a gene: 13. The germline V gene encodes CDR1 SGHTA and CDR2 FQGTGA. The CDR3 nucleotides read TGTGCCAGCAGCTTAATCATTGGTTCGGCTAGCGGGAGTAATGAGCAGTTCTTC. It is translated as CASSLIIGSASGSNEQFF. Full variable domain (missing parts from reference TRBV7-3 and TRBJ2-1): GAGVSQTPSNKVTEKGKYVELRCDPISGHTALYWYRQSLGQGPEFLIYFQGTGAADDSGLPNDRFFAVRPEGSVSTLKIQRTERGDSAVYLCASSLIIGSASGSNEQFFGPGTRLTVL.

The sample holds many counts of this clone. The chain combines TRBV4-2 with TRBJ2-2, with D perhaps given as TRBD1 or TRBD2 (5 bases each). Germline values: CDR1 LGHNA, CDR2 YNFKEQ. The ends were cut back, 2 bases at V and 0 bases at J, with 10 bases in the middle. The CDR3 is made up of 16 amino acids. The DNA for the CDR3 is TGTGCCAGCAGCCAATCCAGGGACCCGAACACCGGGGAGCTGTTTTTT. This encodes CASSQSRDPNTGELFF.

This clone was counted ten times or more. The chain carries TRBV27 and TRBJ1-1, with D maybe TRBD1 (5 bases). Trimming stripped 8 bases from V and 1 base from J, with 14 bases between. This CDR3 has 14 residues. Per germline, CDR1 MNHEY and CDR2 SMNVEV (reference sequence). The CDR3 region is CASREGHQNTEAFF. CDR3 DNA sequence: TGTGCCAGCCGAGAGGGGCATCAGAACACTGAAGCTTTCTTT.

This clone was recorded a few times. V gene TRBV6-1 combines with J gene TRBJ1-3, with TRBD1 identical over 7 bases. The germline gives CDR1 MNHNS, CDR2 SASEGT. J was trimmed by 6 bases and V by 7 bases; bases with no gene match: 12. The CDR3 spans 15 residues. DNA of the CDR3: TGTGCCAGCAATAAACCATCGACAGGGCTAAACACCATATATTTT. This translates into CASNKPSTGLNTIYF.

This clone was counted a few times. V usage is TRBV2 and J usage is TRBJ2-7; D uncertain. The germline V and J ends were trimmed by 11 bases and 0 bases, with 17 bases remaining between them. Germline-derived CDR1 and CDR2 are SNHLY and FYNNEI. This CDR3 has 14 residues. The DNA for the CDR3 is TGTGCCGGCACTATCTGGCGGTTCTCCTACGAGCAGTACTTC. This sequence encodes CAGTIWRFSYEQYF.

This clone was picked up many times. CDR3 residues: CASSSLTRFTDTQYF. CDR3 coding DNA: TGTGCCAGCAGCTCCCTAACGCGGTTTACAGATACGCAGTATTTT. The gene calls are TRBV5-5 and TRBJ2-3; no reliable D call. Germline CDR1 SGHKS, CDR2 YYEKEE (reference sequence). V was pared by 3 bases and J by 3 bases, with 14 bases between. The CDR3 length is 15 residues.

The V and J genes are TRBV5-6 and TRBJ1-5, with D uncertain. V lost 0 bases to trimming and J lost 2 bases, with 9 bases between them. The CDR3 spans 15 residues. Germline V gene sequence: CDR1 SGHDT, CDR2 YYEEEE. The CDR3 nucleotides are TGTGCCAGCAGCTTGGGAGGCTTTGGCAATCAGCCCCAGCATTTT. It specifies CASSLGGFGNQPQHF. Full variable domain (missing parts from reference TRBV5-6 and TRBJ1-5): DAGVTQSPTHLIKTRGQQVTLRCSPKSGHDTVSWYQQALGQGPQFIFQYYEEEERQRGNFPDRFSGHQFPNYSSELNVNALLLGDSALYLCASSLGGFGNQPQHFGDGTRLSIL.

Concerning this clone: This could be a read error, since a much larger clone is one nucleotide away. The chain recombines TRBV24-1 with TRBJ2-5, with D possibly matching TRBD2 (6 bases). The CDR3 spans 15 residues. Trimming left V 4 bases short and J 2 bases short, with 13 bases between. Germline CDR1 is KGHDR and CDR2 is SFDVKD. In nucleotides, the CDR3 is TGTGCCACCAGTGAAATAGCGGATGGACAAGAGACCCAGTACTTC. Protein: CATSEIADGQETQYF.

This clone was counted between two and nine times. The rearrangement links TRBV6-5 to TRBJ2-7; 12 nucleotides agree with TRBD1. CDR1 is MNHEY and CDR2 is SVGAGI in the germline V gene. J was trimmed by 7 bases and V by 4 bases; bases with no gene match: 5. The CDR3 is 14 amino acids. The CDR3 spells CASSSGTGGEEQYF. The CDR3 nucleotides are TGTGCCAGCAGTTCCGGGACAGGGGGCGAGGAGCAGTACTTC.

This clone was recorded many times. This chain joins TRBV18 and TRBJ2-1; TRBD2 matches at 10 bases. The germline V gene has CDR1 KGHSH and CDR2 LQKENI. CDR3 length: 15 residues. Germline trimming cut 3 bases from V and 9 bases from J; bases unmatched to any gene: 8. CDR3 in DNA: TGTGCCAGCTCACCCACTAGCGGGGATGGGGGTGAGCAGTTCTTC. Its protein product is CASSPTSGDGGEQFF.